The source of this T cell receptor beta chain is a study of shared clonotypes between healthy human individuals. Deep level was the assay's run setting. Clones were read by immunoSEQ multiplex PCR, and TCRdb kept only the in-frame ones, dropping some. The sample records 2 million or so clones, roughly 95% being singletons. V lost 8 bases and J lost 4, with 12 bases in between. Looked up from germline, CDR1 is MNHNS and CDR2 is SASEGT. The CDR3 covers 13 residues. The receptor was isolated from a man aged 18 to 35 in good health. The sample consisted of naive CD4+ T cells sorted from blood. Specified subset: CD45RA+ positively selected. The chain is built from TRBV6-1 and TRBJ1-5; the D is unclear. This CDR3 reads CASGRVGNQPQHF. DNA for the CDR3: TGTGCCAGCGGGAGGGTAGGGAATCAGCCCCAGCATTTT.